Given below is one T cell receptor beta chain in context. The method was immunoSEQ multiplex PCR; TCRdb's version includes in-frame clones alone and lacks a portion of them. There are about 49,000 clones in the sample; approximately 90% occur only once, and about 1.5% lies in the top ten. This record belongs to a study of cytomegalovirus exposure and HLA in healthy donors. The germline gives CDR1 LGHNA, CDR2 YNFKEQ. V lost 0 bases, J lost 5 bases, and 4 bases stayed unmatched. This CDR3 spans 16 amino acids. The sample taken for sequencing was PBMCs. V and J are TRBV4-2 and TRBJ2-2, with TRBD1 identical over 9 bases. The sequence was collected from a man aged 18 to 35 in good health and CMV-seronegative. The CDR3 DNA follows: TGTGCCAGCAGCCAAGACCCGGGACAGGGTACCGGGGAGCTGTTTTTT. Translation: CASSQDPGQGTGELFF.